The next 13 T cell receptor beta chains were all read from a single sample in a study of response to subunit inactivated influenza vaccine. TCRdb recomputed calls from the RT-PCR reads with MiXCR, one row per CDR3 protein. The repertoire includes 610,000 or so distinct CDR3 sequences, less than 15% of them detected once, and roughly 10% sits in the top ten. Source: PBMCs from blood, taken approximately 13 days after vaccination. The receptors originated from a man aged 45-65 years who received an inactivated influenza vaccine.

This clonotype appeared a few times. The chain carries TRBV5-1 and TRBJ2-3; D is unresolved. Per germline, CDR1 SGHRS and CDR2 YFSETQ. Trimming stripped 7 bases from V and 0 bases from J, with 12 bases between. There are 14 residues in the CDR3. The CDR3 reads CASFRFSSTDTQYF. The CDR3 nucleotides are TGCGCCAGCTTCCGGTTCAGCAGCACAGATACGCAGTATTTT. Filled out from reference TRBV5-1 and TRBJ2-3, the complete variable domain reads KAGVTQTPRYLIKTRGQQVTLSCSPISGHRSVSWYQQTPGQGLQFLFEYFSETQRNKGNFPGRFSGRQFSNSRSEMNVSTLELGDSALYLCASFRFSSTDTQYFGPGTRLTVL.

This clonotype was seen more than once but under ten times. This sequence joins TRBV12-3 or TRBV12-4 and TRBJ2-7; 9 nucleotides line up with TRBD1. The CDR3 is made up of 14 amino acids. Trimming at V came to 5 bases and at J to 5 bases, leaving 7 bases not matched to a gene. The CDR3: CASSLGTGWNEQYF. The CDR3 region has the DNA TGTGCCAGCAGTCTAGGGACAGGGTGGAACGAGCAGTACTTC.

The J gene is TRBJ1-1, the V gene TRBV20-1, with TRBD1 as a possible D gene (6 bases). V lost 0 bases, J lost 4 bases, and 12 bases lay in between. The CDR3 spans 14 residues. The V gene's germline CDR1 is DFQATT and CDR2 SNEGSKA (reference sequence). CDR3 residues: CSARDQGSGTEAFF. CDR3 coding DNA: TGCAGTGCTAGAGACCAGGGGAGTGGCACTGAAGCTTTCTTT.

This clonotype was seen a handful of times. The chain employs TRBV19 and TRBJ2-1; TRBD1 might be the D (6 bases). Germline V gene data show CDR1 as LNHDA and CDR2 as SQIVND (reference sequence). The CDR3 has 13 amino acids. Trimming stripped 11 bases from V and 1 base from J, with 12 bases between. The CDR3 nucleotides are TGTGCCGTAACAGGGAATTCCTACAATGAGCAGTTCTTC. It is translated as CAVTGNSYNEQFF.

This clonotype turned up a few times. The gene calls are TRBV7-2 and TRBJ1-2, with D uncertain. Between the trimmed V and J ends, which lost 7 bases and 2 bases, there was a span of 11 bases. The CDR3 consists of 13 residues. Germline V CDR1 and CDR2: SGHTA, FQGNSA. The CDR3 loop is CASKRTLNYGYTF. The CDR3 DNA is TGTGCCAGCAAAAGGACTCTCAACTATGGCTACACCTTC.

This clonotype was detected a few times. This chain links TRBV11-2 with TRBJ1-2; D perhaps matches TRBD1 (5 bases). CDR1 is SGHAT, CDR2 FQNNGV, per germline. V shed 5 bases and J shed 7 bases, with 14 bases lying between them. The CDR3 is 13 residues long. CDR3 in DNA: TGTGCCAGCAGCCCAACCCTTGGGGCTGGCTACACCTTC. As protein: CASSPTLGAGYTF.

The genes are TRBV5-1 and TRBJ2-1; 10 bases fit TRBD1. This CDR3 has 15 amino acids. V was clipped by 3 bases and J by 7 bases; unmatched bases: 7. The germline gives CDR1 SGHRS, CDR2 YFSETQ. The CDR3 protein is CASSWGGQGKNEQFF. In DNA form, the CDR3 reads TGCGCCAGCAGCTGGGGGGGACAGGGGAAGAATGAGCAGTTCTTC.

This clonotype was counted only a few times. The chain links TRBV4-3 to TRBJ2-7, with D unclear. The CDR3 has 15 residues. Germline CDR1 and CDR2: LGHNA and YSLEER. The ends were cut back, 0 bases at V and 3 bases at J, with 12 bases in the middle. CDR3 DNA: TGCGCCAGCAGCCAAGATCTGGCCAGACACTACGAGCAGTACTTC. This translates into CASSQDLARHYEQYF.

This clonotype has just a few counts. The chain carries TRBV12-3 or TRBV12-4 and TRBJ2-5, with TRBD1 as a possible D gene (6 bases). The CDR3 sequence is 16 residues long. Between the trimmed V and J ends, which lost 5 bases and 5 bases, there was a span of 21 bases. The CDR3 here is CASSGGQGGPLETQYF. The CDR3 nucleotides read TGTGCCAGCAGTGGGGGACAAGGCGGCCCATTGGAGACCCAGTACTTC.

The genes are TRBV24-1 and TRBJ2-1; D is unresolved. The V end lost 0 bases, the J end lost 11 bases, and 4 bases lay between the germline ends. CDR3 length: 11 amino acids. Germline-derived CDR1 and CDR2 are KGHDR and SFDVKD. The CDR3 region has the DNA TGTGCCACCAGTGATTTGGCTCAGCAGTTCTTC. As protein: CATSDLAQQFF.

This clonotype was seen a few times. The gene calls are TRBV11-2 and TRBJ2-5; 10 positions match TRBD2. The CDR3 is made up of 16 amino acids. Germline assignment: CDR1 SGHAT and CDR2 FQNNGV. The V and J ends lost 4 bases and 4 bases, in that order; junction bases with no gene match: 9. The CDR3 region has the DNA TGTGCCAGCAGCTCCATTAGCGGGGGGCCTCGAGAGACCCAGTACTTC. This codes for CASSSISGGPRETQYF. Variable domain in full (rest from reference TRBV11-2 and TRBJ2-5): EAGVAQSPRYKIIEKRQSVAFWCNPISGHATLYWYQQILGQGPKLLIQFQNNGVVDDSQLPKDRFSAERLKGVDSTLKIQPAKLEDSAVYLCASSSISGGPRETQYFGPGTRLLVL.

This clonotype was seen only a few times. The CDR3 bases are TGTGCCAGCAGTTACCCCGGACAGGGTCCCACCGGGGAGCTGTTTTTT. Its protein product is CASSYPGQGPTGELFF. The rearrangement uses TRBV6-2 or TRBV6-3 and TRBJ2-2; TRBD1 matches 8 bases. V dropped 2 bases and J dropped 4; count of bases not matched to a gene: 6. In germline, CDR1 is MNHEY, CDR2 SVGEGT. This CDR3 region has 16 residues.

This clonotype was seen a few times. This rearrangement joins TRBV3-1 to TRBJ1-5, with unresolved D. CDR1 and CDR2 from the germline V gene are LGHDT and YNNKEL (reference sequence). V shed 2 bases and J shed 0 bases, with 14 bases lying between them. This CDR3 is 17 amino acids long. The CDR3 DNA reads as TGTGCCAGCAGCCAAAGCCCCTTTCAGTATAGCAATCAGCCCCAGCATTTT. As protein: CASSQSPFQYSNQPQHF.